This T cell receptor (beta chain) is drawn from a study of T-cell memory formation after mild COVID-19. Points from the study as a whole: Among contracting clones, CD4+ were mainly CM/EM and CD8+ enriched in EMRA.

A word on this clonotype: Antigen: not known.

5'RACE primed from the constant segment yielded TCR alpha and TCR beta cDNA libraries bearing sample barcodes and UMIs. TCRdb reanalysed the 5' RACE reads using MiXCR and keeps one entry per CDR3 protein. The sample carries about 450,000 distinct CDR3 sequences, about 22% recorded once. Sequencing was done on a sample of PBMCs or a T cell subset sorted from them (not recorded which). The clonotype was recovered from an adult woman who had mild COVID-19 (a few samples of this study predate the infection). Cell type and time point are not known.

The CDR3 here is CASRVGQNNEQFF. For the CDR3, the DNA is TGTGCCAGCAGGGTGGGCCAAAACAATGAGCAGTTCTTC. This chain links TRBV6-5 with TRBJ2-1, with D unclear. The CDR3 runs to 13 residues. Germline V gene data show CDR1 as MNHEY and CDR2 as SVGAGI. Trimming pared 6 bases from V and 5 bases from J, leaving 11 bases between.